The T cell receptor (beta chain) described here comes from a study of blood T cell repertoires in COVID-19. Across the study: Acute-phase and convalescent COVID-19 samples originated in the United States, Italy and Spain. Sources were T cells, B-cell-depleted T cells, or PBMCs; the material itself was cDNA or gDNA.

Original processing notes: Estimation of nucleated cell counts relied on the amplification of reference gene primers. Sequenced by immunoSEQ multiplex PCR; TCRdb stores in-frame clones only, minus some. The V and J calls and clone size were taken over from that table, and D and trimming were inferred from the DNA. The sample includes approximately 120,000 clones, 70% to 90% seen only once; the top ten take about 1.1%. V was cut by 1 base and J by 2 bases, with 14 bases left in between. The CDR3 runs to 16 residues. The germline gives CDR1 SGHNT, CDR2 YENEEA. The gene calls are TRBV11-3 and TRBJ1-1; the D is unclear. The sequence derives from a human donor in a cohort sampled during active COVID-19. The sample comprised peripheral blood. CDR3 coding DNA: TGTGCCAGCAGCTTAGTTTCAGAACGGGTAAACACTGAAGCTTTCTTT. It is translated as CASSLVSERVNTEAFF.